These T cell receptor beta chains were read from a single sample in a study of cytomegalovirus exposure and HLA in healthy donors. Assay used: immunoSEQ multiplex PCR; TCRdb lists only in-frame clones, some missing. The sample lists some 100,000 clones, about four fifths occurring once. The sequenced sample consisted of PBMCs. The receptor source for this set is a woman aged 30 to 39 in good health and CMV-seronegative. CDR3s include the opening cysteine and the closing phenylalanine or tryptophan. D genes are given only for firm matches. Size is stated for part of the rows, as once, few or many counts, or as a class when the clone is expanded.

CDR3aa: CAISESSYEQYF; CDR3nt: TGTGCCATCAGTGAGTCGTCCTACGAGCAGTACTTC; j_gene: TRBJ2-7; v_gene: TRBV10-3; abundance: NA; d_gene: NA
CDR3aa: CATSTPRQGTSGSAGELFF; CDR3nt: TGTGCCACCAGCACGCCCCGACAGGGGACCAGCGGTAGTGCCGGGGAGCTGTTTTTT; j_gene: TRBJ2-2; v_gene: TRBV15; abundance: few; d_gene: TRBD1
CDR3aa: CASSPGTSTDTQYF; CDR3nt: TGTGCCAGCAGCCCCGGGACTAGCACAGATACGCAGTATTTT; j_gene: TRBJ2-3; v_gene: TRBV11-3; abundance: once; d_gene: NA
CDR3aa: CASRNNWLKTGEHNEQFF; CDR3nt: TGCGCCAGCAGGAACAATTGGCTGAAAACAGGGGAACACAATGAGCAGTTCTTC; j_gene: TRBJ2-1; v_gene: TRBV4-1; abundance: NA; d_gene: TRBD1
CDR3aa: CASSAGQTNEKLFF; CDR3nt: TGTGCCAGCAGCGCGGGACAGACTAATGAAAAACTGTTTTTT; j_gene: TRBJ1-4; v_gene: TRBV7-8; abundance: NA; d_gene: TRBD1
CDR3aa: CASSLAFSGQLGHEQFF; CDR3nt: TGTGCCAGCAGCTTAGCTTTTTCGGGACAACTCGGGCACGAGCAGTTCTTC; j_gene: TRBJ2-1; v_gene: TRBV11-2; abundance: NA; d_gene: NA
CDR3aa: CASSFGDRVYGYTF; CDR3nt: TGTGCCAGCAGTTTTGGGGACAGGGTTTACGGCTACACCTTC; j_gene: TRBJ1-2; v_gene: TRBV28; abundance: NA; d_gene: TRBD1
CDR3aa: CASMGTSGQFF; CDR3nt: TGTGCCAGTATGGGGACTAGCGGACAGTTCTTC; j_gene: TRBJ2-1; v_gene: TRBV19; abundance: NA; d_gene: TRBD2
CDR3aa: CASSQLPRTSGRVNEQFF; CDR3nt: TGTGCTAGCAGCCAACTACCGAGGACTAGCGGGAGGGTCAATGAGCAGTTCTTC; j_gene: TRBJ2-1; v_gene: TRBV7-7; abundance: once; d_gene: TRBD2
CDR3aa: CASSGSSGTSRNAPTDTQYF; CDR3nt: TGTGCCAGCAGTGGTAGTTCAGGGACTAGCCGTAACGCCCCCACAGATACGCAGTATTTT; j_gene: TRBJ2-3; v_gene: TRBV6-1; abundance: NA; d_gene: TRBD2
CDR3aa: CASSMGSNSPLHF; CDR3nt: TGCGCCAGTTCCATGGGGAGTAATTCACCCCTCCACTTT; j_gene: TRBJ1-6; v_gene: TRBV10-1; abundance: few; d_gene: NA
CDR3aa: CASSPVNYEQYF; CDR3nt: TGTGCCAGCTCACCAGTTAACTACGAGCAGTACTTC; j_gene: TRBJ2-7; v_gene: TRBV18; abundance: NA; d_gene: NA
CDR3aa: CASSLDGGTQYF; CDR3nt: TGCGCCAGCAGCTTGGATGGCGGGACCCAGTACTTC; j_gene: TRBJ2-5; v_gene: TRBV5-1; abundance: NA; d_gene: NA
CDR3aa: CASSLGLAGSYEQYF; CDR3nt: TGTGCCAGCAGCCTGGGACTAGCGGGCTCCTACGAGCAGTACTTC; j_gene: TRBJ2-7; v_gene: TRBV5-4; abundance: NA; d_gene: TRBD2
CDR3aa: CASSLARYNEQFF; CDR3nt: TGTGCCAGCAGCTTAGCTAGGTACAATGAGCAGTTCTTC; j_gene: TRBJ2-1; v_gene: TRBV11-3; abundance: NA; d_gene: NA
CDR3aa: CASSIRGIVHQPQHF; CDR3nt: TGTGCCAGTAGTATCAGGGGGATTGTTCATCAGCCCCAGCATTTT; j_gene: TRBJ1-5; v_gene: TRBV19; abundance: few; d_gene: TRBD1
CDR3aa: CASRLWRELAGVAETQYF; CDR3nt: TGTGCCAGCAGGCTTTGGCGAGAACTAGCGGGAGTTGCGGAGACCCAGTACTTC; j_gene: TRBJ2-5; v_gene: TRBV28; abundance: NA; d_gene: TRBD2
CDR3aa: CASSSQGNTEAFF; CDR3nt: TGTGCCAGCAGCTCACAGGGGAACACTGAAGCTTTCTTT; j_gene: TRBJ1-1; v_gene: TRBV7-3; abundance: once; d_gene: NA
CDR3aa: CASSPFDRSGNTIYF; CDR3nt: TGTGCCAGCTCACCGTTTGACAGGTCGGGAAACACCATATATTTT; j_gene: TRBJ1-3; v_gene: TRBV18; abundance: few; d_gene: NA
CDR3aa: CASSYSPFYEQYF; CDR3nt: TGTGCCAGCAGTTACTCCCCCTTCTACGAGCAGTACTTC; j_gene: TRBJ2-7; v_gene: TRBV6-5; abundance: NA; d_gene: NA
CDR3aa: CASSLGTSGVDEQFF; CDR3nt: TGTGCTAGCAGCCTCGGGACTAGCGGAGTCGATGAGCAGTTCTTC; j_gene: TRBJ2-1; v_gene: TRBV7-7; abundance: NA; d_gene: TRBD2
CDR3aa: CASSQGVGRSNEQFF; CDR3nt: TGTGCCAGCAGCCAAGGTGTCGGGAGGAGCAATGAGCAGTTCTTC; j_gene: TRBJ2-1; v_gene: TRBV14; abundance: NA; d_gene: TRBD2
CDR3aa: CASSLPSTDTQYF; CDR3nt: TGTGCCAGCAGCCTACCCTCCACAGATACGCAGTATTTT; j_gene: TRBJ2-3; v_gene: TRBV7-2; abundance: NA; d_gene: NA
CDR3aa: CSAGQGGTDTQYF; CDR3nt: TGCAGCGCCGGACAGGGCGGCACAGATACGCAGTATTTT; j_gene: TRBJ2-3; v_gene: TRBV29-1; abundance: NA; d_gene: TRBD1
CDR3aa: CASRPTGYDYGYTF; CDR3nt: TGTGCCAGCAGACCAACAGGGTATGACTATGGCTACACCTTC; j_gene: TRBJ1-2; v_gene: TRBV6-1; abundance: NA; d_gene: NA
CDR3aa: CASSEAPIESRGETQYF; CDR3nt: TGTGCCAGCAGTGAAGCGCCTATTGAGAGTAGGGGAGAGACCCAGTACTTC; j_gene: TRBJ2-5; v_gene: TRBV2; abundance: NA; d_gene: NA
CDR3aa: CASSPSGYGYTF; CDR3nt: TGCGCCAGCAGCCCATCGGGGTATGGCTACACCTTC; j_gene: TRBJ1-2; v_gene: TRBV5-1; abundance: NA; d_gene: NA
CDR3aa: CASGTVSGNTIYF; CDR3nt: TGTGCCAGTGGGACAGTCTCTGGAAACACCATATATTTT; j_gene: TRBJ1-3; v_gene: TRBV19; abundance: NA; d_gene: TRBD1
CDR3aa: CASSFSGRDTGELFF; CDR3nt: TGTGCCAGTAGTTTTAGCGGGAGGGACACCGGGGAGCTGTTTTTT; j_gene: TRBJ2-2; v_gene: TRBV19; abundance: NA; d_gene: TRBD2
CDR3aa: CAWSGEALREQYF; CDR3nt: TGTGCCTGGAGCGGGGAAGCTCTTCGGGAGCAGTACTTC; j_gene: TRBJ2-7; v_gene: TRBV30; abundance: NA; d_gene: NA
CDR3aa: CAWSRSQGYEQYF; CDR3nt: TGTGCCTGGAGTCGGAGCCAGGGCTACGAGCAGTACTTC; j_gene: TRBJ2-7; v_gene: TRBV30; abundance: NA; d_gene: NA
CDR3aa: CASSSSRTVIENTQYF; CDR3nt: TGTGCCAGCAGTTCTTCACGGACAGTGATTGAAAATACGCAGTATTTT; j_gene: TRBJ2-3; v_gene: TRBV28; abundance: NA; d_gene: NA
CDR3aa: CASSLSGTPFYGQYF; CDR3nt: TGTGCCAGCAGTCTATCCGGGACACCTTTCTACGGGCAGTACTTC; j_gene: TRBJ2-7; v_gene: TRBV6-5; abundance: once; d_gene: NA
CDR3aa: CASSTTGPKNIQYF; CDR3nt: TGTGCCAGCAGTACGACAGGGCCCAAAAACATTCAGTACTTC; j_gene: TRBJ2-4; v_gene: TRBV6-5; abundance: NA; d_gene: TRBD1
CDR3aa: CASSPPDSNYGYTF; CDR3nt: TGTGCCAGCAGCCCCCCGGACAGTAACTATGGCTACACCTTC; j_gene: TRBJ1-2; v_gene: TRBV9; abundance: NA; d_gene: NA
CDR3aa: CASSQETGTNSGANVLTF; CDR3nt: TGCGCCAGCAGCCAAGAGACAGGGACGAACTCTGGGGCCAACGTCCTGACTTTC; j_gene: TRBJ2-6; v_gene: TRBV4-3; abundance: NA; d_gene: TRBD1
CDR3aa: CASSLWGQGIQPQHF; CDR3nt: TGTGCCAGCAGCCTGTGGGGACAGGGGATTCAGCCCCAGCATTTT; j_gene: TRBJ1-5; v_gene: TRBV7-2; abundance: NA; d_gene: TRBD1
CDR3aa: CASNMGGKEAFF; CDR3nt: TGTGCCAGTAATATGGGGGGAAAAGAAGCTTTCTTT; j_gene: TRBJ1-1; v_gene: TRBV19; abundance: NA; d_gene: NA
CDR3aa: CASSPPTSGGIRGYTF; CDR3nt: TGTGCCAGCTCACCACCAACTTCTGGAGGGATAAGAGGCTACACCTTC; j_gene: TRBJ1-2; v_gene: TRBV18; abundance: once; d_gene: NA
CDR3aa: CASSPDSGGYEQYF; CDR3nt: TGCGCCAGCAGCCCGGATTCAGGGGGCTACGAGCAGTACTTC; j_gene: TRBJ2-7; v_gene: TRBV5-1; abundance: NA; d_gene: TRBD1
CDR3aa: CASSPDRGDTEAFF; CDR3nt: TGTGCCAGTTCCCCGGACAGGGGGGACACTGAAGCTTTCTTT; j_gene: TRBJ1-1; v_gene: TRBV19; abundance: NA; d_gene: TRBD1
CDR3aa: CSAGTAKRAFF; CDR3nt: TGCAGCGCCGGGACAGCCAAAAGGGCTTTCTTT; j_gene: TRBJ1-1; v_gene: TRBV29-1; abundance: NA; d_gene: TRBD1
CDR3aa: CASSPLAGYGPTDTQYF; CDR3nt: TGTGCCAGCAGTCCACTAGCAGGCTACGGACCCACAGATACGCAGTATTTT; j_gene: TRBJ2-3; v_gene: TRBV5-7; abundance: NA; d_gene: NA
CDR3aa: CASSLEKGLASRGQYF; CDR3nt: TGTGCCAGCAGTTTGGAAAAAGGACTAGCGAGCCGGGGGCAGTACTTC; j_gene: TRBJ2-7; v_gene: TRBV28; abundance: NA; d_gene: TRBD2
CDR3aa: CAWSRIGTGSFGYTF; CDR3nt: TGTGCCTGGAGCCGTATCGGGACAGGGTCCTTCGGCTACACCTTC; j_gene: TRBJ1-2; v_gene: TRBV30; abundance: few; d_gene: TRBD1
CDR3aa: CASSLSQGVGHGYTF; CDR3nt: TGTGCCAGCAGTTTATCGCAGGGGGTTGGTCATGGCTACACCTTC; j_gene: TRBJ1-2; v_gene: TRBV28; abundance: NA; d_gene: TRBD1
CDR3aa: CASSVEASGKIYEQYF; CDR3nt: TGTGCCAGCAGCGTCGAGGCTAGCGGAAAGATCTACGAGCAGTACTTC; j_gene: TRBJ2-7; v_gene: TRBV9; abundance: NA; d_gene: TRBD2
CDR3aa: CASRGESTGLYEQYF; CDR3nt: TGTGCCAGTAGGGGAGAGAGCACGGGATTATACGAGCAGTACTTC; j_gene: TRBJ2-7; v_gene: TRBV19; abundance: once; d_gene: NA
CDR3aa: CAFNRGNTDTQYF; CDR3nt: TGTGCCTTTAACAGGGGGAACACAGATACGCAGTATTTT; j_gene: TRBJ2-3; v_gene: TRBV30; abundance: NA; d_gene: TRBD1
CDR3aa: CASKGQGARGKLFF; CDR3nt: TGTGCCAGCAAGGGACAGGGAGCACGGGGAAAACTGTTTTTT; j_gene: TRBJ1-4; v_gene: TRBV2; abundance: NA; d_gene: TRBD1
CDR3aa: CASSPETGGQETQYF; CDR3nt: TGTGCCAGCTCACCAGAGACAGGAGGCCAAGAGACCCAGTACTTC; j_gene: TRBJ2-5; v_gene: TRBV18; abundance: few; d_gene: NA
CDR3aa: CAISASGGTYEQYF; CDR3nt: TGTGCCATCAGTGCTAGCGGGGGAACCTACGAGCAGTACTTC; j_gene: TRBJ2-7; v_gene: TRBV10-3; abundance: NA; d_gene: TRBD2
CDR3aa: CASSFSGSSGNTIYF; CDR3nt: TGCGCCAGCAGCTTCTCAGGATCCTCTGGAAACACCATATATTTT; j_gene: TRBJ1-3; v_gene: TRBV5-1; abundance: NA; d_gene: NA
CDR3aa: CASSYSSGGYEQYF; CDR3nt: TGTGCCAGCAGTTACTCTAGCGGGGGTTACGAGCAGTACTTC; j_gene: TRBJ2-7; v_gene: TRBV6-5; abundance: NA; d_gene: TRBD2
CDR3aa: CASSRDGGHEQYF; CDR3nt: TGCGCCAGCAGTCGCGACGGGGGTCACGAGCAGTACTTC; j_gene: TRBJ2-7; v_gene: TRBV5-1; abundance: few; d_gene: NA
CDR3aa: CASSAPLAGANYEQYF; CDR3nt: TGTGCCAGCAGTGCCCCACTAGCGGGAGCGAACTACGAGCAGTACTTC; j_gene: TRBJ2-7; v_gene: TRBV6-1; abundance: few; d_gene: TRBD2
CDR3aa: CASSPPGRVGNQPQHF; CDR3nt: TGTGCCAGCAGTCCCCCCGGGAGGGTCGGCAATCAGCCCCAGCATTTT; j_gene: TRBJ1-5; v_gene: TRBV28; abundance: NA; d_gene: NA
CDR3aa: CASRPTEAYGYTF; CDR3nt: TGCGCCAGCCGCCCGACGGAGGCCTATGGCTACACCTTC; j_gene: TRBJ1-2; v_gene: TRBV4-1; abundance: NA; d_gene: NA
CDR3aa: CATGQGLGGPGGDTQYF; CDR3nt: TGTGCCACCGGACAGGGCCTAGGAGGGCCCGGGGGAGATACGCAGTATTTT; j_gene: TRBJ2-3; v_gene: TRBV10-3; abundance: NA; d_gene: TRBD1
CDR3aa: CASSLRSGTNTGELFF; CDR3nt: TGTGCCAGCAGCCTCAGATCGGGAACGAACACCGGGGAGCTGTTTTTT; j_gene: TRBJ2-2; v_gene: TRBV5-6; abundance: NA; d_gene: NA